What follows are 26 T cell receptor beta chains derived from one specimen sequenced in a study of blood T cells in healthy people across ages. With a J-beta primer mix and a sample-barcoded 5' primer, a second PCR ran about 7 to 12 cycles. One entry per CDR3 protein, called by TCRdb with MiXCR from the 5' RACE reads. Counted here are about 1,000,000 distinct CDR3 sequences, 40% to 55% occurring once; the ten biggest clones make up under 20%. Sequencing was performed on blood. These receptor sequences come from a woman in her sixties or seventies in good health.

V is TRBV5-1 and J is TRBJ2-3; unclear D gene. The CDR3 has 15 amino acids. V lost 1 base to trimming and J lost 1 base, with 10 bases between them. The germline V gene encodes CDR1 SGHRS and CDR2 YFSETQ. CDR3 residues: CASSLMTDGTDTQYF. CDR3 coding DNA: TGCGCCAGCAGCTTGATGACCGATGGCACAGATACGCAGTATTTT.

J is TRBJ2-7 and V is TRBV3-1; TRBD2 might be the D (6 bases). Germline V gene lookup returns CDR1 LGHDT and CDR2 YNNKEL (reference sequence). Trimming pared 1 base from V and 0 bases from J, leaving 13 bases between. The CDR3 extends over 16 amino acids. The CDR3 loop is CASSQALGLSSYEQYF. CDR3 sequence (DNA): TGTGCCAGCAGCCAAGCCCTGGGACTGAGCTCCTACGAGCAGTACTTC.

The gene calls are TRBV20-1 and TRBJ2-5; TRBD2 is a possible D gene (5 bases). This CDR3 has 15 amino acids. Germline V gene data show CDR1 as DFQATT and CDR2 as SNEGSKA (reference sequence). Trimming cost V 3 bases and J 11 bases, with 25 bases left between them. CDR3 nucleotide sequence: TGCAGTGCTAGCCCCGGACTGGTGGGTTTGAATGAGCAGTACTTC. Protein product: CSASPGLVGLNEQYF.

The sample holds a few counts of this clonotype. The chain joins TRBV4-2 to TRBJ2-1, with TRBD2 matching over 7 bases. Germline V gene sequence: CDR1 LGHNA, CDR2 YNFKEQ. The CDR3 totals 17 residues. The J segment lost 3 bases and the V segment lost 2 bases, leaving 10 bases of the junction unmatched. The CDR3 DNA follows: TGTGCCAGCAGCCAATTGCGCGGGAGTACCCACTACAATGAGCAGTTCTTC. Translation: CASSQLRGSTHYNEQFF.

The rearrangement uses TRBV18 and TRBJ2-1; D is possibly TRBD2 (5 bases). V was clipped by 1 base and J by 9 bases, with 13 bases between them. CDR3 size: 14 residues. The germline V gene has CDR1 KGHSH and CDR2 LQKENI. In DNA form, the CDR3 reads TGTGCCAGCTCACCACTAGCTAGCTTGGCTGAGCAGTTCTTC. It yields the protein CASSPLASLAEQFF.

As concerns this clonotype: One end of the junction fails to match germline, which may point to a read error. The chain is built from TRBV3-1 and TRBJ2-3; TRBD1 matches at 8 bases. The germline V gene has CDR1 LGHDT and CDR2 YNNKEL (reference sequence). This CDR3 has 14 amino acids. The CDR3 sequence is CAGSRLTGADTQYF. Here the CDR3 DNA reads TGTGCCGGCAGCCGTCTGACAGGGGCAGATACGCAGTATTTT.

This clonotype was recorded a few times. CDR3 bases: TGCGCCAGCAGTGGGGGGACAGGGAACGAGCAGTACTTC. This translates into CASSGGTGNEQYF. V gene TRBV5-1 combines with J gene TRBJ2-7; TRBD1 matches 9 bases. V shed 5 bases, J shed 5 bases, and the junction held 5 bases outside the gene matches. Germline CDR1 SGHRS, CDR2 YFSETQ. CDR3 length equals 13 residues.

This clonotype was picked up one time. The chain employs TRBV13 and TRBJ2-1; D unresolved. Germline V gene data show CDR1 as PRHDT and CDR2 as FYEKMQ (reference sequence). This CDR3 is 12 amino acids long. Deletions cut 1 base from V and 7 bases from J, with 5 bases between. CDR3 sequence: CASSLDENEQFF. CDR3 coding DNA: TGTGCCAGCAGCTTAGATGAAAATGAGCAGTTCTTC. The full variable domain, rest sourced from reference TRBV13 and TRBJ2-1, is AAGVIQSPRHLIKEKRETATLKCYPIPRHDTVYWYQQGPGQDPQFLISFYEKMQSDKGSIPDRFSAQQFSDYHSELNMSSLELGDSALYFCASSLDENEQFFGPGTRLTVL.

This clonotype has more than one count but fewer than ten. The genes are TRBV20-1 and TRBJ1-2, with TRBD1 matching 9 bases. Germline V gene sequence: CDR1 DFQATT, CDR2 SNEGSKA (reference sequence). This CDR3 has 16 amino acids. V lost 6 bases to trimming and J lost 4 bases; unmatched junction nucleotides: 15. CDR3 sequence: CSAIPSQGARGYGYTF. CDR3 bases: TGCAGTGCCATCCCCTCACAGGGGGCGAGAGGCTATGGCTACACCTTC.

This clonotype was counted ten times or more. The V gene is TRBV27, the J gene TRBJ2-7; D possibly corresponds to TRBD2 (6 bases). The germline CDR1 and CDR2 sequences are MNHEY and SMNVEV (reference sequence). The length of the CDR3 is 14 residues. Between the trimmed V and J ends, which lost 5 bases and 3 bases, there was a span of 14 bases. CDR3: CASSLKPGVYEQYF. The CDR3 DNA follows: TGTGCCAGCAGTCTCAAGCCGGGAGTCTACGAGCAGTACTTC.

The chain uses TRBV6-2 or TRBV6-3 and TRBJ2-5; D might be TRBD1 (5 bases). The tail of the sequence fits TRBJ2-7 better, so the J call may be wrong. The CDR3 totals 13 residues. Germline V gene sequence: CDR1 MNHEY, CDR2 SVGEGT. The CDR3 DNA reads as TGTGCCAGCAGCCCTTCAGACAGCGCCGAGCAGTACTTC. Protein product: CASSPSDSAEQYF.

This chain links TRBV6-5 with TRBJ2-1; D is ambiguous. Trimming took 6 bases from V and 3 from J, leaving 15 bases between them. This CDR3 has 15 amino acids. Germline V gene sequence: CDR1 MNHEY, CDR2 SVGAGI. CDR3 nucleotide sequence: TGTGCCAGCAGGGGATTCCGCGGTGACTACAATGAGCAGTTCTTC. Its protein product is CASRGFRGDYNEQFF.

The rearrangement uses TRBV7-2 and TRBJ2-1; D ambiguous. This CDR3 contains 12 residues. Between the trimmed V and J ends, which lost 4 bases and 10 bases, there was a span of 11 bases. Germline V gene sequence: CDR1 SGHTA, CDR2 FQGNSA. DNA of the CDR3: TGTGCCAGCAGCTACCGTCGCTCCGAGCAGTTCTTC. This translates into CASSYRRSEQFF.

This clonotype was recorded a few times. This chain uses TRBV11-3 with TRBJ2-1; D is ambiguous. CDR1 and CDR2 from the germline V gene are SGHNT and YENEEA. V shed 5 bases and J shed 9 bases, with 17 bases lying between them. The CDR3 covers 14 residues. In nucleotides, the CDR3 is TGTGCCAGCAGCGTGGGAACAGAGTCAGCTGAGCAGTTCTTC. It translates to CASSVGTESAEQFF.

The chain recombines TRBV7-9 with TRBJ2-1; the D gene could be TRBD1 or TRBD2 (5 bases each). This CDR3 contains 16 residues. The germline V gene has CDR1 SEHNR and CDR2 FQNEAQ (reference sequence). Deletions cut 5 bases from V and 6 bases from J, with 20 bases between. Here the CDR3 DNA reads TGTGCCAGCAGCGACACCATAACCGGGACCATCAATGAGCAGTTCTTC. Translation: CASSDTITGTINEQFF. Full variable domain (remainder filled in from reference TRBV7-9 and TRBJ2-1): DTGVSQNPRHKITKRGQNVTFRCDPISEHNRLYWYRQTLGQGPEFLTYFQNEAQLEKSRLLSDRFSAERPKGSFSTLEIQRTEQGDSAMYLCASSDTITGTINEQFFGPGTRLTVL.

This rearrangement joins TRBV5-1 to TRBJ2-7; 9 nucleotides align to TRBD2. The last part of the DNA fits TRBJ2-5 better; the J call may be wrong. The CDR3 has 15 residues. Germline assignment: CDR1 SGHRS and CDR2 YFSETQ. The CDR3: CASSKWTSEQETQYF. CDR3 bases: TGCGCCAGCAGCAAGTGGACTAGCGAACAAGAGACCCAGTACTTC.

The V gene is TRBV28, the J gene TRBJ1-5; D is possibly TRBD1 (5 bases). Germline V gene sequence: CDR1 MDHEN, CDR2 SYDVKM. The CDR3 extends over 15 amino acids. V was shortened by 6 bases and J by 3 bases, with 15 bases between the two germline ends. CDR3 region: CASSRGGLSNQPQHF. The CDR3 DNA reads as TGTGCCAGCAGCCGCGGGGGTCTATCCAATCAGCCCCAGCATTTT.

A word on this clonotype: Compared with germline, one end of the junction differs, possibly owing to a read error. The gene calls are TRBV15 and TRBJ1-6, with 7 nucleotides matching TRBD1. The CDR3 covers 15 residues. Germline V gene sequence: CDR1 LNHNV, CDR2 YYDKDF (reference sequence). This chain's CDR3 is CATSRAGTDNSPPHF. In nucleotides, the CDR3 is TGTGCCACCAGCAGAGCCGGGACAGATAATTCACCCCCCCACTTT.

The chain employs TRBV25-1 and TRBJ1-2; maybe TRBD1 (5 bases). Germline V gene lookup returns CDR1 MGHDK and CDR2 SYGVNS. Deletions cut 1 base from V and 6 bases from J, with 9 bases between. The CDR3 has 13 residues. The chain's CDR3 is CASSEWTSNGYTF. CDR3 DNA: TGTGCCAGCAGTGAATGGACAAGCAATGGCTACACCTTC.

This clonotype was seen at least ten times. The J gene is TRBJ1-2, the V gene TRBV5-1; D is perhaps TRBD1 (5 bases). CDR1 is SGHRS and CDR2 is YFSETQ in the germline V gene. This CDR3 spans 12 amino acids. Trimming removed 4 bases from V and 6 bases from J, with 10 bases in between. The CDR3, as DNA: TGCGCCAGCAGCATCGGGACGGATGGCTACACCTTC. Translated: CASSIGTDGYTF.

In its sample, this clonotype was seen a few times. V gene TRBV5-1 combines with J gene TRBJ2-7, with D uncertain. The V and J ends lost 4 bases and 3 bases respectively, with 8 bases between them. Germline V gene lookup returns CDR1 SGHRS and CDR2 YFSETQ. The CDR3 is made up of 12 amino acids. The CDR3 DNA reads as TGCGCCAGCAGCGTAACAGACTACGAGCAGTACTTC. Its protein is CASSVTDYEQYF.

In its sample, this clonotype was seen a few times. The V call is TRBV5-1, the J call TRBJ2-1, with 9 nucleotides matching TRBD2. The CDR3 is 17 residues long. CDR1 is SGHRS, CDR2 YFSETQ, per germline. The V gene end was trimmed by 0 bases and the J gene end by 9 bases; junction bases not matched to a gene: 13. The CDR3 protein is CASSLVLAGGPFSEQFF. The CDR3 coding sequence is TGCGCCAGCAGCTTGGTCCTGGCGGGAGGGCCGTTTAGTGAGCAGTTCTTC.

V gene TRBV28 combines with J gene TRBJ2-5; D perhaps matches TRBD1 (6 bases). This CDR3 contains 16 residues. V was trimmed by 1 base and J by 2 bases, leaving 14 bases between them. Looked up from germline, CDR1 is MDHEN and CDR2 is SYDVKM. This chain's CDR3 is CASSLFRGFGQETQYF. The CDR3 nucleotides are TGTGCCAGCAGTTTATTCAGGGGATTTGGGCAAGAGACCCAGTACTTC.

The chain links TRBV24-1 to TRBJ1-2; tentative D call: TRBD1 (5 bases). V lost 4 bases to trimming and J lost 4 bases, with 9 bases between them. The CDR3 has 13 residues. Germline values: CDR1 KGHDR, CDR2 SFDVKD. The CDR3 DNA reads TGTGCCACCAGTGAAACCGGGACCTATGGCTACACCTTC. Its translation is CATSETGTYGYTF.

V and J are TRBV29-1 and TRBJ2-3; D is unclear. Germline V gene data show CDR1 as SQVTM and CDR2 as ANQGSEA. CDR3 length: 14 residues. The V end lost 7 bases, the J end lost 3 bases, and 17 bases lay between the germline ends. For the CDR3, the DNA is TGCAGCGCCAGAGTCGGCGGTAAAACAGATACGCAGTATTTT. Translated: CSARVGGKTDTQYF.

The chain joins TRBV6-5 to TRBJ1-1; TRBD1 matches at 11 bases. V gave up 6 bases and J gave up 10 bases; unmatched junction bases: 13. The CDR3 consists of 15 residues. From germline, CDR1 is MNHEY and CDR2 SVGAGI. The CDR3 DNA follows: TGTGCCAGCAGCTCGGACAGGGGGCTGGTAAGGGCAGCTTTCTTT. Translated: CASSSDRGLVRAAFF.